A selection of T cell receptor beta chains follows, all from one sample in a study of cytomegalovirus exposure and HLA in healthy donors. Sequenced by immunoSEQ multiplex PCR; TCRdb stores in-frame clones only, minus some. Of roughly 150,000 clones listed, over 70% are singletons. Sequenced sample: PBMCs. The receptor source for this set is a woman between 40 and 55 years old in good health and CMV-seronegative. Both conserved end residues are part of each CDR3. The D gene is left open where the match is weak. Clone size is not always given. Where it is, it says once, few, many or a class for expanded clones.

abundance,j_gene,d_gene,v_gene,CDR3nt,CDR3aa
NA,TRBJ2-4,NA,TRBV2,TGTGCCGCGGTGGGGGCCAAAAACAGTCAGTACTTC,CAAVGAKNSQYF
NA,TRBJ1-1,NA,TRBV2,TGTGCCAGCCGACCGGGACAGAACACTGAAGCTTTCTTT,CASRPGQNTEAFF
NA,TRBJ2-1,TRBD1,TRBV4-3,TGCGCCAGCAGCCAAGGGTACGGGACAGGTTACAATGAGCAGTTCTTC,CASSQGYGTGYNEQFF
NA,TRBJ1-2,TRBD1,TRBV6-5,TGTGCCAGCAGTGACTCCGCAGGGGGCGCAGATGGCTACACCTTC,CASSDSAGGADGYTF
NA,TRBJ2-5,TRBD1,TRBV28,TGTGCCAGCAGCCTGACAGGGTACCAAGAGACCCAGTACTTC,CASSLTGYQETQYF
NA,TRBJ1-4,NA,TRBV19,TGTGCCAGTAGAACGAGGACCGGGGGAAATGAAAAACTGTTTTTT,CASRTRTGGNEKLFF
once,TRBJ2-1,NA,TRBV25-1,TGTGCCAGCAGTGGGGGAGAAGGGCCTAGGTACAATGAGCAGTTCTTC,CASSGGEGPRYNEQFF
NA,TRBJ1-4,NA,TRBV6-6,TGTGCCAGCAGTGACCAACAGGGTCGAGGTGAAAAACTGTTTTTT,CASSDQQGRGEKLFF
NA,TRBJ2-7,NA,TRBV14,TGTGCCAGCAGCCAGAGCCTAGCGCATGTTTCCTACGAGCAGTACTTC,CASSQSLAHVSYEQYF
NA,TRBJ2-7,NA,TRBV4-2,TGTGCCAGCAGCCAAGCCCTCGACACGGGGTCCTACGAGCAGTACTTC,CASSQALDTGSYEQYF
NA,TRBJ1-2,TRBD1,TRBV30,TGTGCATATACCGGGACAGGGGTCTATGGCTACACCTTC,CAYTGTGVYGYTF
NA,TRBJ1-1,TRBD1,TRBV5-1,TGCGCCAGCAGCAGCGACAGGGCCACCCTCACTGAAGCTTTCTTT,CASSSDRATLTEAFF
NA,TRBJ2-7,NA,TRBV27,TGTGCCTCTAGTTTGCGTAGGGGGTCCTACGAGCAGTACTTC,CASSLRRGSYEQYF
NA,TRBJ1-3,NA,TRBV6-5,TGTGCCAGCAGCAGACTCGGTACCGGAAACACCATATATTTT,CASSRLGTGNTIYF
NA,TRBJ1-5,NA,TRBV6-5,TGTGCCAGCTCAAAGGGCAGGGTAGGCAATCAGCCCCAGCATTTT,CASSKGRVGNQPQHF
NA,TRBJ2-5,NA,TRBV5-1,TGCGCCAGCAGCTTGGACAGTGGACAAGAGACCCAGTACTTC,CASSLDSGQETQYF
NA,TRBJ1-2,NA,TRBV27,TGTGCCAGCAGCCGCAGGGCGGCATTCGATGGCTACACCTTC,CASSRRAAFDGYTF
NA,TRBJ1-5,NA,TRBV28,TGTGCCAGCAGTTTAATTCCCCCAAATCAGCCCCAGCATTTT,CASSLIPPNQPQHF
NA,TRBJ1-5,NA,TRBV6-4,TGTGCCAGCAGTTCAGGGAGCAATCAGCCCCAGCATTTT,CASSSGSNQPQHF
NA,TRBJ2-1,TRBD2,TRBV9,TGTGCCAGCAGCGTAGCTTGGGGGACTATCCACAATGAGCAGTTCTTC,CASSVAWGTIHNEQFF
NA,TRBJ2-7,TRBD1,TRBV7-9,TGTGCCAGCAGCAGCACGAACAGGGGCTCCGAGCAGTACTTC,CASSSTNRGSEQYF
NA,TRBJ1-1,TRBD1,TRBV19,TGTGCCAGTAGTCCGCAACAGGGGGTCGCCACCACTGAAGCTTTCTTT,CASSPQQGVATTEAFF
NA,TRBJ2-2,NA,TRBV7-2,TGTGCCAGCAGCTTAGCCCTTACCCTCATCGGACAGTCCGGGGAGCTGTTTTTT,CASSLALTLIGQSGELFF
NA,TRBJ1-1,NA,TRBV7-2,TGTGCCAGCAGCACCATGAGGGATACTGAAGCTTTCTTT,CASSTMRDTEAFF
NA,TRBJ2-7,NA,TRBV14,TGTGCCAGCAGCTCCCGGGACACACTAATCTACGAGCAGTACTTC,CASSSRDTLIYEQYF
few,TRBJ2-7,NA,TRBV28,TGTGCCAGCGCGACAGGCCGCTACGAGCAGTACTTC,CASATGRYEQYF
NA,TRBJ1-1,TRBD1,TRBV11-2,TGTGCCAGCAGCTTTGGGGACAGTGGTGGAACTGAAGCTTTCTTT,CASSFGDSGGTEAFF
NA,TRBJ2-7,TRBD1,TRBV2,TGTGCCAGCAGGACGGGACAGGGTTTTAGCGAGCAGTACTTC,CASRTGQGFSEQYF
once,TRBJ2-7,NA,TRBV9,TGTGCCAGCAGCGTAGGGACAACGGGCTACGAGCAGTACTTC,CASSVGTTGYEQYF
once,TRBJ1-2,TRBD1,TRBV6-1,TGTGCCAGCAGTTTAGACAGGGAGACTGGCTACACCTTC,CASSLDRETGYTF
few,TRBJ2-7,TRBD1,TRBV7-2,TGTGCCAGCAGCCGTGACAGGGACGAGCAGTACTTC,CASSRDRDEQYF